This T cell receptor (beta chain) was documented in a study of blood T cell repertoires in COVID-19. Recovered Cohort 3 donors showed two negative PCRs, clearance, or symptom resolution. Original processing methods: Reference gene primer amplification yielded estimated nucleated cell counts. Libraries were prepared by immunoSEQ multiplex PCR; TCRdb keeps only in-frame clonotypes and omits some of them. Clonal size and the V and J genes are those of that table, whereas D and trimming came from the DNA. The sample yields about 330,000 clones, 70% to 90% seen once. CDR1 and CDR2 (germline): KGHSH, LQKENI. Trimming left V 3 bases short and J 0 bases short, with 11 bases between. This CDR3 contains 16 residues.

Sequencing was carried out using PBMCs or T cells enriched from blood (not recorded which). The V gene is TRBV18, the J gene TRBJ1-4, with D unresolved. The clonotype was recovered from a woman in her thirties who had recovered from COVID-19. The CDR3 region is CASSPARHATNEKLFF. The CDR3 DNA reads TGTGCCAGCTCACCGGCCCGTCACGCAACTAATGAAAAACTGTTTTTT.